One T cell receptor beta chain is described in this entry. Its antigen is not identified. In replicate PCRs of sorted subsets, roughly 210 ng DNA, roughly 27,000 T cell genomes, was used. Assay used: immunoSEQ multiplex PCR; TCRdb lists only in-frame clones, some missing. Of just over 2,000,000 clones listed, just under 95% are singletons. Trimming stripped 2 bases from V and 4 bases from J, with 11 bases between. This CDR3 spans 14 amino acids. Germline V gene sequence: CDR1 MNHEY, CDR2 SVGAGI. The data originate from a study of shared clonotypes between healthy human individuals. Overall study findings and caveats: A handful of donors showed sharing of approximately 5% of naive CD4 clonotypes. Donors were few, which limited the genetic and exposure-history diversity represented.

Naive CD8 cells lacked CD45RO and underwent positive selection for CCR7, leaving out terminally differentiated effector memory CD45RA+ cells. Sequenced sample: naive CD8+ T cells sorted from blood. The sequence derives from a man younger than 35 in good health. The chain couples TRBV6-5 to TRBJ2-5; D unclear. The CDR3 is CASSYLPLRETQYF. The CDR3 DNA reads TGTGCCAGCAGTTACCTGCCCTTACGAGAGACCCAGTACTTC.